Included here is one TCR beta chain sequence, with context. Its specificity is not known. TCRdb's table, derived via immunoSEQ multiplex PCR, lists solely in-frame clones and lacks some. The table shows around 70,000 clones, with 90% to 95% occurring only once. This CDR3 comprises 16 residues. Germline V gene lookup returns CDR1 MNHEY and CDR2 SVGAGI. Unmatched junction bases numbered 7, after V lost 4 bases and J lost 3 bases. Stability required unchanged lesions during the previous 6 months. Confetti depigmentation, marking active vitiligo, was absent in these patients. This sample is part of a study of resident and recirculating memory T cells in vitiligo. Notes on the study in general: Clonality differed among vitiligo lesions, with no unique dominant clone. Non-conserved TCRs across sites and patients suggested distinct clones per lesion.

The chain uses TRBV6-5 and TRBJ2-2, with TRBD2 matching over 8 bases. Material: blood. The receptor's source is a male donor with vitiligo. CDR3 residues: CASSFPGLVHTGELFF. CDR3 in DNA: TGTGCCAGCAGTTTCCCGGGACTAGTGCACACCGGGGAGCTGTTTTTT.